The rows below give T cell receptor beta chains drawn from one sample of a study of long-term antiretroviral therapy in people with HIV. Measured with immunoSEQ multiplex PCR; TCRdb has only the in-frame clones, and not every one. The table has roughly 17,000 clones, roughly four fifths seen once. The sample consisted of unsorted PBMCs, taken 0.3 years before starting antiretroviral therapy. These receptor sequences come from a middle-aged man with HIV. Each CDR3 is given with its conserved first and last residue. The D gene is left open where the match is weak. For some rows the clone size is stated as once, few or many, or as a class when expanded; others skip it.

CDR3nt: TGTGCCAGCAGTGAATATGAGAGGGGGCAGCCAGATACGCAGTATTTT
CDR3aa: CASSEYERGQPDTQYF
j_gene: TRBJ2-3
d_gene: TRBD1
abundance: .
v_gene: TRBV25-1

CDR3nt: TGCGCCAGCAGCCAAGTGCAGGGCGCCAATCAGCCCCAGCATTTT
CDR3aa: CASSQVQGANQPQHF
j_gene: TRBJ1-5
d_gene: .
abundance: .
v_gene: TRBV4-1

CDR3nt: TGTGCCAGCAGCGGATTTCTTAACTATGGCTACACCTTC
CDR3aa: CASSGFLNYGYTF
j_gene: TRBJ1-2
d_gene: .
abundance: .
v_gene: TRBV7-9

CDR3nt: TGCGCCAGCAGCTTGGACGTCGCAACTAATGAAAAACTGTTTTTT
CDR3aa: CASSLDVATNEKLFF
j_gene: TRBJ1-4
d_gene: .
abundance: .
v_gene: TRBV5-1

CDR3nt: TGCAGCGTTGAACACTACAATGAGCAGTTCTTC
CDR3aa: CSVEHYNEQFF
j_gene: TRBJ2-1
d_gene: .
abundance: .
v_gene: TRBV29-1

CDR3nt: TGCGCCAGCAGCACAAAGACAGGGGGGAACACTGAAGCTTTCTTT
CDR3aa: CASSTKTGGNTEAFF
j_gene: TRBJ1-1
d_gene: TRBD1
abundance: once
v_gene: TRBV5-1

CDR3nt: TGTGCCAGTAGCCCTGAACAGGGAACTGTCAAGCATCAGCCCCAGCATTTT
CDR3aa: CASSPEQGTVKHQPQHF
j_gene: TRBJ1-5
d_gene: .
abundance: .
v_gene: TRBV19

CDR3nt: TGCGCCAGCAGCTTTTCTCAATCACTGGGTGAAAAACTGTTTTTT
CDR3aa: CASSFSQSLGEKLFF
j_gene: TRBJ1-4
d_gene: .
abundance: .
v_gene: TRBV5-1

CDR3nt: TGTGCCAGCAGTGACGGGACAGGGTTTGATGGCTACACCTTC
CDR3aa: CASSDGTGFDGYTF
j_gene: TRBJ1-2
d_gene: TRBD1
abundance: .
v_gene: TRBV25-1

CDR3nt: TGTGCCAGCAGCTCTAGCGGGACCTCCTACAATGAGCAGTTCTTC
CDR3aa: CASSSSGTSYNEQFF
j_gene: TRBJ2-1
d_gene: TRBD2
abundance: .
v_gene: TRBV7-9

CDR3nt: TGTGCCAGCAGCCTTGGACTGGAGACAGATACGCAGTATTTT
CDR3aa: CASSLGLETDTQYF
j_gene: TRBJ2-3
d_gene: .
abundance: .
v_gene: TRBV7-3

CDR3nt: TGCGCCAGCAGCCCCACAGGGGGACGTCTTGGCTACACCTTC
CDR3aa: CASSPTGGRLGYTF
j_gene: TRBJ1-2
d_gene: TRBD1
abundance: .
v_gene: TRBV5-1

CDR3nt: TGTGCCAGCAGCTTACGCGTCCTAGCGGGGTTTAATGAGCAGTTCTTC
CDR3aa: CASSLRVLAGFNEQFF
j_gene: TRBJ2-1
d_gene: TRBD2
abundance: .
v_gene: TRBV7-9

CDR3nt: TGTGCCAGCAGCCCGGGGGGCCAGAATCAGCCCCAGCATTTT
CDR3aa: CASSPGGQNQPQHF
j_gene: TRBJ1-5
d_gene: .
abundance: .
v_gene: TRBV9

CDR3nt: TGTGCCAGCAGCCCCCCCCTCTGGAGGGCTGGGGCCAACGTCCTGACTTTC
CDR3aa: CASSPPLWRAGANVLTF
j_gene: TRBJ2-6
d_gene: .
abundance: .
v_gene: TRBV5-4

CDR3nt: TGTGCCAGCGGGGGGGGGTTCCAAGAGACCCAGTACTTC
CDR3aa: CASGGGFQETQYF
j_gene: TRBJ2-5
d_gene: TRBD2
abundance: .
v_gene: TRBV28

CDR3nt: TGTGCCTGGAGTAAAGGGCAGGGTGATGAAAAACTGTTTTTT
CDR3aa: CAWSKGQGDEKLFF
j_gene: TRBJ1-4
d_gene: .
abundance: .
v_gene: TRBV30